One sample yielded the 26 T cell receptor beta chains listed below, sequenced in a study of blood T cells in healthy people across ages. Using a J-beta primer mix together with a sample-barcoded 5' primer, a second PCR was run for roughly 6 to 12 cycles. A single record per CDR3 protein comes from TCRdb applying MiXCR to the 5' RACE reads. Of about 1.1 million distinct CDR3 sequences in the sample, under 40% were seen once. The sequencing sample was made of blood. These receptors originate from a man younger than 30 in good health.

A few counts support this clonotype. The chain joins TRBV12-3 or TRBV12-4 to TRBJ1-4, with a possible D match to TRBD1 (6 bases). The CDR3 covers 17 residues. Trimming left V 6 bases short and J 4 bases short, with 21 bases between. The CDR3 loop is CASSPGGKGIGNEKLFF. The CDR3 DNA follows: TGTGCCAGCAGCCCGGGGGGCAAGGGGATCGGTAATGAAAAACTGTTTTTT.

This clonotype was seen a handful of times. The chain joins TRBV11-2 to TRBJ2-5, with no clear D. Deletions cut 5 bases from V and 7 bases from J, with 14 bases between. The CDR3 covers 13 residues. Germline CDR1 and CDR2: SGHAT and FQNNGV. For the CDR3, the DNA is TGTGCCAGCAGCACAACTCGGACGGGGACCCAGTACTTC. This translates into CASSTTRTGTQYF.

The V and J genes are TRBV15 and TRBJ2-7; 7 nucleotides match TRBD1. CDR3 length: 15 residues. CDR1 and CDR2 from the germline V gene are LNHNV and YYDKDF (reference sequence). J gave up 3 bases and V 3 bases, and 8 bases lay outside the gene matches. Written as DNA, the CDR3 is TGTGCCACCAGCAGTTATGGGGACAGAGACTACGAGCAGTACTTC. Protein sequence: CATSSYGDRDYEQYF.

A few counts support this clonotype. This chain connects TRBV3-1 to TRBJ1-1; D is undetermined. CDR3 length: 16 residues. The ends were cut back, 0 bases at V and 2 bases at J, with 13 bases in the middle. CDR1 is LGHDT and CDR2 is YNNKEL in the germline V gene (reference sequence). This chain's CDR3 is CASSQDYGYSNTEAFF. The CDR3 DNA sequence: TGTGCCAGCAGCCAAGACTACGGATATAGCAACACTGAAGCTTTCTTT. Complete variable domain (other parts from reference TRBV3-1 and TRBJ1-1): DTAVSQTPKYLVTQMGNDKSIKCEQNLGHDTMYWYKQDSKKFLKIMFSYNNKELIINETVPNRFSPKSPDKAHLNLHINSLELGDSAVYFCASSQDYGYSNTEAFFGQGTRLTVV.

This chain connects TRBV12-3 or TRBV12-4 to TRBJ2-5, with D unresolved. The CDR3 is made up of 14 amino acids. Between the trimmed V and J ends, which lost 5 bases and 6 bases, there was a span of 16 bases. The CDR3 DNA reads TGTGCCAGCAGTCCATTAGCTGTCGCGAAGACCCAGTACTTC. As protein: CASSPLAVAKTQYF.

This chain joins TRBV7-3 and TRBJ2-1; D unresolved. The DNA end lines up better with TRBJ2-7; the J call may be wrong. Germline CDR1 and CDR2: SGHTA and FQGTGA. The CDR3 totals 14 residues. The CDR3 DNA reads TGTGCCAGCAGCCCCGTCAGCGCCTACAATGAGCAGTACTTC. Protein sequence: CASSPVSAYNEQYF.

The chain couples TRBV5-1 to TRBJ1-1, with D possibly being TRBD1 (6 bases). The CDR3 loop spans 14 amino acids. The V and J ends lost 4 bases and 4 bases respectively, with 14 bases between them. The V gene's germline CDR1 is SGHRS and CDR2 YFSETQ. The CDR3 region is CASSKETGGTEAFF. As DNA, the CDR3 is TGCGCCAGCAGCAAGGAGACAGGTGGCACTGAAGCTTTCTTT. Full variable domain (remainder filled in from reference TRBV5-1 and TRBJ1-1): KAGVTQTPRYLIKTRGQQVTLSCSPISGHRSVSWYQQTPGQGLQFLFEYFSETQRNKGNFPGRFSGRQFSNSRSEMNVSTLELGDSALYLCASSKETGGTEAFFGQGTRLTVV.

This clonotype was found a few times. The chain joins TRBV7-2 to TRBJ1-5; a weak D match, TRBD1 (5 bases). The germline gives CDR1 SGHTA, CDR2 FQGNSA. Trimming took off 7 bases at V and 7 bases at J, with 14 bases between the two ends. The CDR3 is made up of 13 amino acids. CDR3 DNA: TGTGCCAGCAATCGTGGGACGGGCCAGCCCCAGCATTTT. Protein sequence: CASNRGTGQPQHF.

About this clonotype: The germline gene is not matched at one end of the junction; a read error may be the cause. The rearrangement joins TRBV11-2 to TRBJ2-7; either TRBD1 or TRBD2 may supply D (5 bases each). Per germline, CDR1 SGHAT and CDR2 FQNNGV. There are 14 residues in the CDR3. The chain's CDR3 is CASSVEGFGYEQYF. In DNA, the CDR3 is TGTGCCAGCAGCGTAGAGGGGTTCGGCTACGAGCAGTACTTC.

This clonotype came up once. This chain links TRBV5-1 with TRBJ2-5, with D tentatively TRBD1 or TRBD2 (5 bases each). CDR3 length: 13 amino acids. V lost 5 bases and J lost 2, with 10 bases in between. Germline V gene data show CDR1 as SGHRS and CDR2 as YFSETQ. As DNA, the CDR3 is TGCGCCAGCAGACTAGGGACGCAAGAGACCCAGTACTTC. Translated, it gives CASRLGTQETQYF.

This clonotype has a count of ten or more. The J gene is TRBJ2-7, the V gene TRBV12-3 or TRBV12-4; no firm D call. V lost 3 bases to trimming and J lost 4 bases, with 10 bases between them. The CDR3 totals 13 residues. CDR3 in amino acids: CASSLGRWYEQYF. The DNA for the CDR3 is TGTGCCAGCAGTTTGGGCAGGTGGTACGAGCAGTACTTC.

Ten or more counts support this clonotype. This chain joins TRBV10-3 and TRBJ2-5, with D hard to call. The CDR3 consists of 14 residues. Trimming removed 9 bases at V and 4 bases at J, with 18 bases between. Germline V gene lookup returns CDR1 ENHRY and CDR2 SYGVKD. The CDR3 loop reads CAIAAAIQSETQYF. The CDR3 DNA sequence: TGTGCCATAGCCGCCGCAATTCAGTCAGAGACCCAGTACTTC.

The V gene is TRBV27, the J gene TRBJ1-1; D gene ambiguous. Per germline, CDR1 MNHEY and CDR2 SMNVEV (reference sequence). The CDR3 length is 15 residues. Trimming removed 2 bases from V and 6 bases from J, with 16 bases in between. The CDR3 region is CASSLRLHGKAEAFF. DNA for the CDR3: TGTGCCAGCAGTTTACGCCTCCACGGGAAGGCTGAAGCTTTCTTT.

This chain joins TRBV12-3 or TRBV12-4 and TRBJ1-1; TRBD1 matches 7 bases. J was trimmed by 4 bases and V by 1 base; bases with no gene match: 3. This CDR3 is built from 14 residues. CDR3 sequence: CASSLGPGGTEAFF. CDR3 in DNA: TGTGCCAGCAGTTTAGGGCCAGGGGGCACTGAAGCTTTCTTT.

The CDR3 DNA is TGTGCCAGCAGCTACCCCGCCGGGACAGGTGAATTCACTGAAGCTTTCTTT. Its protein is CASSYPAGTGEFTEAFF. This chain connects TRBV7-2 to TRBJ1-1; 8 nucleotides match TRBD1. The CDR3 covers 17 residues. Germline assignment: CDR1 SGHTA and CDR2 FQGNSA. The V segment lost 4 bases and the J segment 4 bases; nucleotides outside the gene matches: 14.

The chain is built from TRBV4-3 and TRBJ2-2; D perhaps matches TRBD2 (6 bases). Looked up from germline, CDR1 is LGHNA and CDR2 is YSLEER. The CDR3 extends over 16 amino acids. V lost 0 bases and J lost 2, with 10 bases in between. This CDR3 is CASSQEGTYNTGELFF. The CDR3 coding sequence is TGCGCCAGCAGCCAAGAGGGGACTTACAACACCGGGGAGCTGTTTTTT.

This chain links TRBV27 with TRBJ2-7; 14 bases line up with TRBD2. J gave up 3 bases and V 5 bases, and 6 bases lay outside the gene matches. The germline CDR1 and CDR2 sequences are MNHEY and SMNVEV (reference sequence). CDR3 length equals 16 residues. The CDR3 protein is CASSAGLAGAYYEQYF. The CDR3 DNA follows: TGTGCCAGCAGTGCGGGACTAGCGGGGGCTTACTACGAGCAGTACTTC.

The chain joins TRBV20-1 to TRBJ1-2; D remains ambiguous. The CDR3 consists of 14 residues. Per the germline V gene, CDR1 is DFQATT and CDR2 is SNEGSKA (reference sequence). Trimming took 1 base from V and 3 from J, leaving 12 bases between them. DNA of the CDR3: TGCAGTGCTAGAGGGAACTCCTGGGACTATGGCTACACCTTC. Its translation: CSARGNSWDYGYTF.

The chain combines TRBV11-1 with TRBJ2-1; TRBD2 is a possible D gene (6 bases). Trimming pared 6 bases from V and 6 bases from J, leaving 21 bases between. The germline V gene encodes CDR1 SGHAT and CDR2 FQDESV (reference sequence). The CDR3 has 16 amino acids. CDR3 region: CASSHSLGGSANEQFF. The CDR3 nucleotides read TGTGCCAGCAGTCATTCCTTGGGGGGTTCCGCCAATGAGCAGTTCTTC.

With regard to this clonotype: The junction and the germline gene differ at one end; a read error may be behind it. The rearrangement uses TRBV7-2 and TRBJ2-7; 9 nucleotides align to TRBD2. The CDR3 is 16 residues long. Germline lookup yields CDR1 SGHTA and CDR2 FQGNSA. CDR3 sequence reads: CASSFSGGLPYNERYF. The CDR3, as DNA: TGTGCCAGCAGCTTTAGCGGGGGTCTTCCCTACAATGAGCGGTACTTC.

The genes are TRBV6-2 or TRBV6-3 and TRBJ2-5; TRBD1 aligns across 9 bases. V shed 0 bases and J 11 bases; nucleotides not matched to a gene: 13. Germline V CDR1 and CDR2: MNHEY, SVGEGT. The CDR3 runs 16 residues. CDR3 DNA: TGTGCCAGCAGTTACTCCGGGACAGGGTCCATCAATGAGCAGTACTTC. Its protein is CASSYSGTGSINEQYF.

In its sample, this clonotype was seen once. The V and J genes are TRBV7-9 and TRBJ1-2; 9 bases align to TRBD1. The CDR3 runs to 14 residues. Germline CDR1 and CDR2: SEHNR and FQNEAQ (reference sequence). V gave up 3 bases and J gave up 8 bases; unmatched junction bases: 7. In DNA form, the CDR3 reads TGTGCCAGCAGCTTTACACAGGGGGCGGAAGGCTACACCTTC. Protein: CASSFTQGAEGYTF.

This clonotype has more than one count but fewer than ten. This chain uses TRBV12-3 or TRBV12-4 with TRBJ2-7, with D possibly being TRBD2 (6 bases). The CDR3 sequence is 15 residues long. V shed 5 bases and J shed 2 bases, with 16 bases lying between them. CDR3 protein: CASSPRSGVTYEQYF. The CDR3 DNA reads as TGTGCCAGCAGTCCCCGGTCGGGGGTAACCTACGAGCAGTACTTC.

This chain's CDR3 is CASSHPQGTVNEKLFF. CDR3 bases: TGTGCCAGCAGCCACCCTCAAGGGACAGTCAATGAAAAACTGTTTTTT. The V and J genes are TRBV14 and TRBJ1-4, with 7 bases matching TRBD1. This CDR3 region has 16 residues. V lost 3 bases, J lost 5 bases, and 9 bases stayed unmatched. Germline V gives CDR1 SGHDN, CDR2 FVKESK.

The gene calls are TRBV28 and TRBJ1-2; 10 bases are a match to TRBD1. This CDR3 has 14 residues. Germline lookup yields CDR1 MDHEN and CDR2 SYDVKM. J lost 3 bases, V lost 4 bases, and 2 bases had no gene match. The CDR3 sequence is CASSWTGGYYGYTF. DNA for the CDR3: TGTGCCAGCAGTTGGACAGGGGGTTACTATGGCTACACCTTC.

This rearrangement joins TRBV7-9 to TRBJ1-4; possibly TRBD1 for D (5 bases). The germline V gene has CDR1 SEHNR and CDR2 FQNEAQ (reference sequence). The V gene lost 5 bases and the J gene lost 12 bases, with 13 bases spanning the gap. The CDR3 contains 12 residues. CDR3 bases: TGTGCCAGCAGCCCGGCCGACAGCGAACTGTTTTTT. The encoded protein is CASSPADSELFF.